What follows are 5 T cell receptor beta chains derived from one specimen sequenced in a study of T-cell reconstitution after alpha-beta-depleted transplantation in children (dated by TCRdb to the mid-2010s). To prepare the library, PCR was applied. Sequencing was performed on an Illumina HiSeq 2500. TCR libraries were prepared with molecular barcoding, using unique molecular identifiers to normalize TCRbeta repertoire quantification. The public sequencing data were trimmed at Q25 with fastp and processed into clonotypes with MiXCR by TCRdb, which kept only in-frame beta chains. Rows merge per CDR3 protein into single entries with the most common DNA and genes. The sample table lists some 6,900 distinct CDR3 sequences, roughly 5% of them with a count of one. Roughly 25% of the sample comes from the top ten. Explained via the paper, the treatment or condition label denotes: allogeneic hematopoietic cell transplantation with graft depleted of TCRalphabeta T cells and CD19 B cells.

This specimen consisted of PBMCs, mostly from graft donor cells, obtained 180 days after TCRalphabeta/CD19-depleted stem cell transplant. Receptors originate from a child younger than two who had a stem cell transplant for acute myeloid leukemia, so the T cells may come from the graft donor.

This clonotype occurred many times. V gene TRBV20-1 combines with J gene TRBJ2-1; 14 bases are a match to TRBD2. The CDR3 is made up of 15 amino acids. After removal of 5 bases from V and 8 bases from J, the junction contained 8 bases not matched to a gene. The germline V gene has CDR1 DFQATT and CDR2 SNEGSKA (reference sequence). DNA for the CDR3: TGCAGTGCTTGCGGGACTAGCGGGAGTATTGATGAGCAGTTCTTC. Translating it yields CSACGTSGSIDEQFF.

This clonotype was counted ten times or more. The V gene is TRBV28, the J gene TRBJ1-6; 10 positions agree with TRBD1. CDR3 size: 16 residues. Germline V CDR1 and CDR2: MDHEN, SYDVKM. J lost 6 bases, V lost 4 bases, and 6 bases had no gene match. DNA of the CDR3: TGTGCCAGCAGTTACCCCCGGGACAGGGGTAATTCACCCCTCCACTTT. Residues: CASSYPRDRGNSPLHF. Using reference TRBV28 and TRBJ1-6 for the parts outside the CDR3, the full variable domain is DVKVTQSSRYLVKRTGEKVFLECVQDMDHENMFWYRQDPGLGLRLIYFSYDVKMKEKGDIPEGYSVSREKKERFSLILESASTNQTSMYLCASSYPRDRGNSPLHFGNGTRLTVT.

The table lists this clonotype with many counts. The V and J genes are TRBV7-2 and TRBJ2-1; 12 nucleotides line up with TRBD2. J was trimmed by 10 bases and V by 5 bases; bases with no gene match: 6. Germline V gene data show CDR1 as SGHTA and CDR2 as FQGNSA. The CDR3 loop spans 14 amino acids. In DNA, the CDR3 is TGTGCCAGCAGCGCCACTAGCGGGAGGCTCGAGCAGTTCTTC. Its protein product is CASSATSGRLEQFF.

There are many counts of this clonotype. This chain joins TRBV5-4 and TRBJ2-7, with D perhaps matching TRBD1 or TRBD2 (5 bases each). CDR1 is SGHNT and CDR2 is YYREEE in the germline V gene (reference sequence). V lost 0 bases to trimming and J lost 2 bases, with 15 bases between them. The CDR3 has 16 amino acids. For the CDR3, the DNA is TGTGCCAGCAGCTTGGGTCCTCCAGGGACCACCTACGAGCAGTACTTC. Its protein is CASSLGPPGTTYEQYF.

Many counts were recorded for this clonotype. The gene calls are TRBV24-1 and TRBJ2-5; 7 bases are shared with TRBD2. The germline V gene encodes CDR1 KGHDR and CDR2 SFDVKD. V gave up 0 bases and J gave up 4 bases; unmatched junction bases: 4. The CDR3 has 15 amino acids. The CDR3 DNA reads TGTGCCACCAGTGATTTGAGGGAGGGGAGAGAGACCCAGTACTTC. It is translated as CATSDLREGRETQYF.